The T cell receptor beta chain under discussion was sequenced for a study of blood T cells in healthy people across ages (dated by TCRdb to the mid-2010s). At the level of the whole study: In model experiments, template switching captured about one uniquely barcoded TCR beta cDNA molecule for every two T cells. Using deep sequencing normalized with unique cDNA molecular identifiers, the study measured how TCR beta repertoire diversity changes with age. Four age groups were formed from the donors: young (average roughly 16 years), middle-aged (around 39), aged (under 70) and long-lived (about 80). To avoid experimental bias, donors of different ages were spread randomly across the sequencing lanes. The study analyzed two additional independent replicas of 1 million unique cDNA reads from the same blood draw for two donors, one aged 18 to 30 and one aged 80 or older.

Donors were about 36 systemically healthy Caucasian individuals from Russia aged about 6 to 100 years. About 10 milliliters of peripheral blood were collected from each donor into EDTA-treated Vacutainer tubes. Ficoll-Paque density-gradient centrifugation was used to isolate PBMCs, with at least 6 million per sample. Total RNA was extracted from PBMCs with Trizol reagent, with at least 6 micrograms obtained per sample. For every donor, an aliquot of PBMCs went through flow cytometry to measure the percentages of naive CD45RAhigh/CD27high T cells. The research as a whole found: Bulk unsorted PBMC profiling prevented conclusive comparison of naive and antigen-experienced compartments. As age increased, observed TCR beta diversity per million T cells dropped in a roughly linear way, and a significant reduction was already evident by age approximately 40. Because donor CMV infection status was unknown, age-related changes in expanded clonotypes were potentially confounded. Estimates of total diversity from one million sequenced T cells were regarded as lower bounds and underestimates. The percentage of naive T cells measured by flow cytometry correlated strongly with observed TCR beta diversity. Compared with the aged group, the long-lived group had more naive CD4+ T cells, fewer expanded clones and increased TCR diversity, a pattern suggesting age selection.

Concerning this clonotype: The antigen this receptor binds is unknown. A much larger clone sits a single nucleotide away, making a read error possible.

The library was made by 5' RACE. TCRdb shows the sequencer as Illumina HiSeq 2500. A second PCR of roughly 7 to 11 cycles was run with a J-beta primer mix and a sample-barcoded 5' primer. A template-switch 5' adaptor carrying 12 random nucleotides introduced a unique molecular identifier onto each TCR beta cDNA molecule. At least 2.5 million CDR3-containing paired-end reads were obtained from each sample. First-strand cDNA synthesis was performed from all RNA using the Mint cDNA synthesis kit, with priming by a TRBC-specific oligonucleotide. After uracil-DNA glycosylase treatment, a first 18-cycle PCR used universal primers M1SS and BC2_uni_R on all cDNA. On the study's bioinformatics: Normalization of each sample was performed by random selection of 1 million high-quality reads, each carrying a distinct molecular identifier. Instead of being binned into consensus sequences, reads that shared molecular identifiers were thrown out. CDR3 identification, clonotype clustering and error correction used MiTCR with a Q25 quality threshold and the strictest error-elimination algorithm. A nonparametric unseen species model with Euler transformation was used to estimate a lower bound on total TCR beta diversity. TCRdb itself trimmed the public reads at Q25 with fastp, ran MiXCR and retained productive beta chains. Rows with one shared CDR3 protein collapse into an entry with the most common genes and DNA. TCRdb, not the original authors, processed these V and J calls. This sample is represented by hundreds of thousands of distinct CDR3 sequences; over 40% of them were singletons. Roughly 14% of the sample is taken by the ten largest.

There are 14 amino acids in the CDR3, from cysteine to phenylalanine inclusive. CDR3 DNA is the only sequence kept; it has 42 bases, read in frame from the first base. Via the germline V gene (reference sequence), CDR1 is LGHDT and CDR2 YNNKEL. Ends trimmed: V by 7 bases, J by 1 base; bases unmatched to a gene: 6. Sequenced input: blood. The sequence derives from an elderly woman in good health. Here the chain combines TRBV3-1 and TRBJ1-2; 7 central bases correspond to TRBD1. The DNA sequence is as follows: TGTGCCAGCAACCAGGGGACAGTTAACTATGGCTACACCTTC. This is translated as CASNQGTVNYGYTF. With all but the CDR3 taken from the reference TRBV3-1 and TRBJ1-2 genes, the full variable domain is: DTAVSQTPKYLVTQMGNDKSIKCEQNLGHDTMYWYKQDSKKFLKIMFSYNNKELIINETVPNRFSPKSPDKAHLNLHINSLELGDSAVYFCASNQGTVNYGYTFGSGTRLTVV.